These T cell receptor beta chains were read from a single sample in a study of T cell clusters in autoimmune cytopenias. Following a re-call of the multiplex PCR reads, TCRdb has one entry per CDR3 protein and lacks DNA. The listing records around 10,000 distinct CDR3 sequences. Sequencing was done on a sample of peripheral blood. These receptors all stem from a human donor with an autoimmune cytopenia or autoimmune hepatitis (not recorded which). The CDR3 runs from the conserved cysteine through the conserved F or W. Each record gives: J gene, clone size, V gene, CDR3 protein. Size is stated for part of the rows, as once, few or many counts, or as a class when the clone is expanded.

J: TRBJ2-3; size: medium-sized; V: TRBV27; CDR3: CASSPGTSGRAVDTQYF
J: TRBJ2-5; size: hyperexpanded; V: TRBV7-2; CDR3: CASSRTWGWTQYF
J: TRBJ2-3; size: -; V: TRBV30; CDR3: CAWSGRAGGPSGTDTQYF
J: TRBJ1-6; size: -; V: TRBV20-1; CDR3: CSARDSGRLTNSPLHF
J: TRBJ1-4; size: -; V: TRBV6-5; CDR3: CASSAGQGFGEKLFF
J: TRBJ2-1; size: medium-sized; V: TRBV6-5; CDR3: CASSLSGSENEQFF
J: TRBJ1-1; size: -; V: TRBV6-5; CDR3: CASSYSAGRNTEAFF
J: TRBJ1-2; size: medium-sized; V: TRBV12-3/TRBV12-4; CDR3: CASSWGQGANYGYTF
J: TRBJ1-1; size: -; V: TRBV20-1; CDR3: CSARPRGINTEAFF
J: TRBJ2-3; size: -; V: TRBV7-9; CDR3: CASSPDYNTDTQYF
J: TRBJ1-6; size: medium-sized; V: TRBV6-5; CDR3: CASSYFGDSPLHF
J: TRBJ2-7; size: medium-sized; V: TRBV6-5; CDR3: CASSPLGGHTYEQYF
J: TRBJ2-1; size: -; V: TRBV30; CDR3: CAWSVADPRVGEQFF
J: TRBJ2-1; size: -; V: TRBV20-1; CDR3: CSARDAYLYEQFF
J: TRBJ2-5; size: -; V: TRBV6-1; CDR3: CASSEAALQGSWETQYF
J: TRBJ2-1; size: medium-sized; V: TRBV20-1; CDR3: CSARDLGGYYNEQFF
J: TRBJ2-1; size: medium-sized; V: TRBV12-3/TRBV12-4; CDR3: CASSSVDREQFF
J: TRBJ2-2; size: -; V: TRBV7-9; CDR3: CASSLRGANTGELFF
J: TRBJ2-7; size: -; V: TRBV27; CDR3: CASSSKLSSYEQYF
J: TRBJ1-2; size: medium-sized; V: TRBV6-5; CDR3: CASSSNDRFYGYTF
J: TRBJ1-5; size: -; V: TRBV12-3/TRBV12-4; CDR3: CASTLGGRAPQHF
J: TRBJ2-7; size: medium-sized; V: TRBV27; CDR3: CASSLFASGRGYEQYF
J: TRBJ1-1; size: -; V: TRBV27; CDR3: CASSLSGHLNTEAFF
J: TRBJ1-2; size: -; V: TRBV7-9; CDR3: CASSLIGRGTF
J: TRBJ2-7; size: medium-sized; V: TRBV19; CDR3: CASSVSLGSEQYF
J: TRBJ2-7; size: -; V: TRBV11-2; CDR3: CASSFGDNSYEQYF
J: TRBJ2-2; size: -; V: TRBV7-6; CDR3: CASSDGTGELFF
J: TRBJ2-3; size: -; V: TRBV28; CDR3: CASIPRLAPRSTDTQYF
J: TRBJ1-1; size: -; V: TRBV19; CDR3: CASRFGRTEAFF
J: TRBJ2-7; size: -; V: TRBV10-1; CDR3: CASSEGQASYEQYF
J: TRBJ2-7; size: -; V: TRBV27; CDR3: CASSLGVPYEQYF
J: TRBJ2-5; size: medium-sized; V: TRBV30; CDR3: CAWTGGQETQYF
J: TRBJ2-2; size: medium-sized; V: TRBV12-3/TRBV12-4; CDR3: CASSLNAGELFF
J: TRBJ1-1; size: -; V: TRBV7-6; CDR3: CASSLNPLRGTEAFF
J: TRBJ2-2; size: medium-sized; V: TRBV29-1; CDR3: CSVESGDRGPTGELFF
J: TRBJ2-7; size: -; V: TRBV20-1; CDR3: CSADGTGDYEQYF
J: TRBJ1-5; size: -; V: TRBV12-3/TRBV12-4; CDR3: CASSPGGRNRPQHF
J: TRBJ2-5; size: medium-sized; V: TRBV12-3/TRBV12-4; CDR3: CASSVRGGYETQYF
J: TRBJ2-2; size: -; V: TRBV13; CDR3: CASSEIGGSTSRGTGELFF
J: TRBJ1-3; size: -; V: TRBV18; CDR3: CASSPTYGTSGNTIYF
J: TRBJ2-7; size: medium-sized; V: TRBV29-1; CDR3: CSVETGTGFSYEQYF
J: TRBJ2-4; size: -; V: TRBV12-3/TRBV12-4; CDR3: CASSPVAGRDIQYF
J: TRBJ2-7; size: -; V: TRBV20-1; CDR3: CSASEAASSYEQYF
J: TRBJ2-4; size: -; V: TRBV10-3; CDR3: CATLAGGGNIQYF
J: TRBJ2-3; size: medium-sized; V: TRBV6-5; CDR3: CASKVTGGTDTQYF
J: TRBJ1-4; size: -; V: TRBV6-5; CDR3: CASSYSSTNEKLFF